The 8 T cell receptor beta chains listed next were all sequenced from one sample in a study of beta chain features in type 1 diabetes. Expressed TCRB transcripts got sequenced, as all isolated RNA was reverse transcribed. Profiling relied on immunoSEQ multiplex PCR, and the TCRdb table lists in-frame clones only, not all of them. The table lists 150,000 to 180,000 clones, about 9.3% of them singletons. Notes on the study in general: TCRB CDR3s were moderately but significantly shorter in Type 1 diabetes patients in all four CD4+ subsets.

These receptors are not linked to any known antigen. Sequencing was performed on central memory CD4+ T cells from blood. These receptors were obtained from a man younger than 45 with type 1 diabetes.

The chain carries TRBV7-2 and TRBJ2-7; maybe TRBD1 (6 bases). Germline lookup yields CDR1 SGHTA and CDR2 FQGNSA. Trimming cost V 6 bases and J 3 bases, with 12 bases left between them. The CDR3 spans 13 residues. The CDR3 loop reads CASSRQGNYEQYF. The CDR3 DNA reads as TGTGCCAGCAGTCGGCAGGGGAACTACGAGCAGTACTTC.

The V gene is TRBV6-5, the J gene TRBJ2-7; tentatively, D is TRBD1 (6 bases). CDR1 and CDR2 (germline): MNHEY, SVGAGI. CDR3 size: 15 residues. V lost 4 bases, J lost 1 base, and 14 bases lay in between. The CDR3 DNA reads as TGTGCCAGCAGTTCACAGGGAAGGGGTTCCTACGAGCAGTACTTC. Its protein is CASSSQGRGSYEQYF.

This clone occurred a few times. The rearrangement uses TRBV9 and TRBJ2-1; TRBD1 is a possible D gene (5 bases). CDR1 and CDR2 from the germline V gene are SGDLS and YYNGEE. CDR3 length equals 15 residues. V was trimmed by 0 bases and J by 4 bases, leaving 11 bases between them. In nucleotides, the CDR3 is TGTGCCAGCAGCGTAGGACAGCGAGAATACAATGAGCAGTTCTTC. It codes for CASSVGQREYNEQFF. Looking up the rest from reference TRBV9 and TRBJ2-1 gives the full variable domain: DSGVTQTPKHLITATGQRVTLRCSPRSGDLSVYWYQQSLDQGLQFLIQYYNGEERAKGNILERFSAQQFPDLHSELNLSSLELGDSALYFCASSVGQREYNEQFFGPGTRLTVL.

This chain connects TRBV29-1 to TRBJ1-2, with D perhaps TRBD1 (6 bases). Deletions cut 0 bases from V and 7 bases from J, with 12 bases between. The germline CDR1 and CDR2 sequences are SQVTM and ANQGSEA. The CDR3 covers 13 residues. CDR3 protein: CSVEERGGGGYTF. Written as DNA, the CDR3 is TGCAGCGTTGAAGAAAGAGGGGGGGGTGGCTACACCTTC.

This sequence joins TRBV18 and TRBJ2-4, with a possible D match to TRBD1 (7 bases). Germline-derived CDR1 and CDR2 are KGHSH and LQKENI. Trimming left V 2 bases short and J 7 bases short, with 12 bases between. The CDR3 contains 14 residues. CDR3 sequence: CASSPAGGNNIQYF. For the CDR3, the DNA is TGTGCCAGCTCACCAGCAGGGGGGAACAACATTCAGTACTTC.

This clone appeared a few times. CDR3 protein: CASRGQGRFYGYTF. The DNA for the CDR3 is TGTGCCAGCAGGGGACAGGGGCGTTTCTATGGCTACACCTTC. V usage is TRBV27 and J usage is TRBJ1-2; TRBD1 matches at 10 bases. Germline-derived CDR1 and CDR2 are MNHEY and SMNVEV (reference sequence). V was pared by 6 bases and J by 4 bases, with 5 bases of the junction left unmatched. The CDR3 runs 14 residues.

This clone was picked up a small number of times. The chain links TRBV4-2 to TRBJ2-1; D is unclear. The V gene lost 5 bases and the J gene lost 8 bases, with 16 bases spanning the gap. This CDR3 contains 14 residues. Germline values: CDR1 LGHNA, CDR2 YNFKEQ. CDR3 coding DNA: TGTGCCAGCAGCTTGACACAATCGGTCGATGAGCAGTTCTTC. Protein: CASSLTQSVDEQFF.

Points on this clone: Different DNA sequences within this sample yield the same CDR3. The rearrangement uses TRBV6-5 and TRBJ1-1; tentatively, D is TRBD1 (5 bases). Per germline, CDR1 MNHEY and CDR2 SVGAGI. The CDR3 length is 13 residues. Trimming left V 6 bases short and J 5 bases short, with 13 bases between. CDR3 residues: CASSPRGGTEAFF. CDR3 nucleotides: TGTGCCAGCAGCCCAAGGGGAGGAACTGAAGCTTTCTTT.